The 11 T cell receptor beta chains in this list originate from one sample, sequenced in a study of blood T cell repertoires in COVID-19. Measured with immunoSEQ multiplex PCR; TCRdb has only the in-frame clones, and not every one. The data hold under 500,000 clones, with roughly 87% observed a single time. Sequences were obtained from PBMCs or T cells enriched from blood (not recorded which). Receptors were obtained from a woman younger than 30 with acute COVID-19.

This sequence joins TRBV20-1 and TRBJ2-5; D may be TRBD2 (5 bases). The CDR3 has 11 residues. Germline V gene sequence: CDR1 DFQATT, CDR2 SNEGSKA (reference sequence). Trimming stripped 7 bases from V and 13 bases from J, with 19 bases between. Written as DNA, the CDR3 is TGCAGTGACGAATCCCCCGGGAAGCCGTACTTC. This sequence encodes CSDESPGKPYF.

The chain joins TRBV7-9 to TRBJ2-1; a weak D match, TRBD1 (6 bases). V lost 4 bases, J lost 5 bases, and 6 bases lay in between. The CDR3 is 12 residues long. CDR1 and CDR2 from the germline V gene are SEHNR and FQNEAQ (reference sequence). CDR3 loop: CASSWDNNEQFF. In DNA form, the CDR3 reads TGTGCCAGCAGCTGGGACAACAATGAGCAGTTCTTC.

V usage is TRBV19 and J usage is TRBJ2-1; D possibly corresponds to TRBD2 (5 bases). The CDR3 sequence is 13 residues long. CDR1 is LNHDA and CDR2 is SQIVND in the germline V gene (reference sequence). V lost 0 bases, J lost 15 bases, and 15 bases lay in between. The CDR3 region is CASSIDRGAAGFF. The CDR3 nucleotides are TGTGCCAGTAGTATAGATCGAGGCGCCGCGGGGTTCTTC.

This clone was seen a handful of times. In DNA form, the CDR3 reads TGTGCCACGCGAGGGACAGCAAGCTCTGGGGCCAACGTCCTGACTTTC. It translates to CATRGTASSGANVLTF. This sequence joins TRBV10-3 and TRBJ2-6; the match to TRBD1 covers 7 bases. The CDR3 spans 16 residues. With 10 bases clipped from V and 0 bases from J, the junction kept 9 bases outside the gene matches. CDR1 is ENHRY and CDR2 is SYGVKD in the germline V gene.

The chain combines TRBV5-4 with TRBJ1-6, with D perhaps matching TRBD1 (5 bases). CDR1 is SGHNT and CDR2 is YYREEE in the germline V gene (reference sequence). Trimming removed 1 base at V and 7 bases at J, with 15 bases between. CDR3 length: 16 amino acids. The CDR3 DNA reads as TGTGCCAGCAGCTTGTACCAGGGTCCCCTCAATTCACCCCTCCACTTT. Translated: CASSLYQGPLNSPLHF.

The chain links TRBV14 to TRBJ1-6; D is uncertain. From germline, CDR1 is SGHDN and CDR2 FVKESK. The CDR3 extends over 14 amino acids. The V end was cut by 1 base, the J end by 7 bases, with 8 bases between. Here the CDR3 DNA reads TGTGCCAGCAGCCAAGGGAGGTACAATTCACCCCTCCACTTT. This codes for CASSQGRYNSPLHF. Full variable domain (outside the CDR3, taken from reference TRBV14 and TRBJ1-6): EAGVTQFPSHSVIEKGQTVTLRCDPISGHDNLYWYRRVMGKEIKFLLHFVKESKQDESGMPNNRFLAERTGGTYSTLKVQPAELEDSGVYFCASSQGRYNSPLHFGNGTRLTVT.

CDR3 in amino acids: CASSLGTFSGNTIYF. CDR3 sequence (DNA): TGCGCCAGCAGCTTGGGGACTTTCTCTGGAAACACCATATATTTT. The chain links TRBV5-1 to TRBJ1-3; D gene uncertain. CDR1 is SGHRS and CDR2 is YFSETQ in the germline V gene. Trimming removed 0 bases at V and 0 bases at J, with 7 bases between. CDR3 length: 15 amino acids.

The rearrangement links TRBV27 to TRBJ2-5; 9 bases fit TRBD1. V shed 3 bases, J shed 5 bases, and the junction held 4 bases outside the gene matches. The CDR3 totals 14 residues. Germline CDR1 is MNHEY and CDR2 is SMNVEV (reference sequence). CDR3: CASSLYRGLETQYF. As DNA, the CDR3 is TGTGCCAGCAGTTTGTACAGGGGGCTTGAGACCCAGTACTTC.

This chain connects TRBV13 to TRBJ2-6; D possibly corresponds to TRBD2 (5 bases). Germline assignment: CDR1 PRHDT and CDR2 FYEKMQ (reference sequence). V dropped 5 bases and J dropped 2 bases, with 13 bases sitting between them. The CDR3 runs to 16 residues. The CDR3 loop reads CASSETISPGANVLTF. Here the CDR3 DNA reads TGTGCCAGCAGCGAGACTATATCCCCTGGGGCCAACGTCCTGACTTTC.

Regarding this clone: Other DNA sequences of this sample code for an identical CDR3. V gene TRBV20-1 combines with J gene TRBJ2-7, with D tentatively TRBD1 (5 bases). Looked up from germline, CDR1 is DFQATT and CDR2 is SNEGSKA (reference sequence). CDR3 length: 11 residues. Deletions cut 3 bases from V and 4 bases from J, with 7 bases between. In DNA form, the CDR3 reads TGCAGTGCTAGTGACAGTTACGAGCAGTACTTC. This sequence encodes CSASDSYEQYF.

The CDR3 loop reads CASSADNYEQYF. The CDR3 bases are TGTGCCAGCAGCGCCGACAACTACGAGCAGTACTTC. V usage is TRBV9 and J usage is TRBJ2-7; D gene uncertain. The V end was cut by 3 bases, the J end by 3 bases, with 7 bases between. The V gene's germline CDR1 is SGDLS and CDR2 YYNGEE. The CDR3 runs to 12 residues.